The entry below describes one T cell receptor beta chain. As yet, its antigen is unknown. Per germline, CDR1 PRHDT and CDR2 FYEKMQ (reference sequence). The trim removed 5 bases at V and 3 bases at J, leaving 5 bases unmatched. This CDR3 has 15 residues. This sample was included in a study of cytomegalovirus exposure and HLA in healthy donors. Overall study findings and caveats: A link between a missense DCLRE1C variant and TCR beta V- and J-gene trimming emerged from a later analysis. Follow-up analysis found HLA locus-dependent TCR association rates, highest for DRB1 and lowest for HLA-C.

The PCR contained 60 Vbeta and 13 Jbeta primers. Generated by immunoSEQ multiplex PCR, the TCRdb table keeps only in-frame clones and is missing some. The data contain over 150,000 clones, 75% to 85% of them singletons. The rearrangement joins TRBV13 to TRBJ2-7, with 12 nucleotides matching TRBD2. The source is a girl aged 2-10 years in good health and CMV-seropositive. Input material: PBMCs. CDR3 bases: TGTGCCAGCAGCCCGAGGGGACTAGCGGGCTACGAGCAGTACTTC. Translated: CASSPRGLAGYEQYF. The full variable domain, completed using reference TRBV13 and TRBJ2-7, is AAGVIQSPRHLIKEKRETATLKCYPIPRHDTVYWYQQGPGQDPQFLISFYEKMQSDKGSIPDRFSAQQFSDYHSELNMSSLELGDSALYFCASSPRGLAGYEQYFGPGTRLTVT.